This is a list of T cell receptor beta chains from one sample in a study of T cells in Graves' hyperthyroidism and ophthalmopathy. MiXCR, applied by TCRdb to the multiplex PCR reads, yields one record per CDR3 protein. The sample holds 250,000 to 400,000 distinct CDR3 sequences; roughly an eighth are singletons and the top ten take roughly 35%. Specimen: blood. These receptors were obtained from a woman aged 40 to 49 with Graves' ophthalmopathy. The CDR3 runs from the conserved cysteine through the conserved F or W. A D gene is named only where the DNA matches it firmly. Some rows mark clone size as missing; the rest say once, few, many or name a class of expanded clone.

V gene	clone size	J gene	D gene	CDR3 protein	CDR3 DNA
TRBV6-1	few	TRBJ1-2	.	CVSKRGIFYGYTF	TGTGTCAGCAAGCGAGGGATCTTCTATGGCTACACCTTC
TRBV4-1	few	TRBJ1-5	.	CASSQDPLSNQPQHF	TGCGCCAGCAGCCAAGACCCCCTCAGCAATCAGCCCCAGCATTTT
TRBV15	many	TRBJ2-3	.	CATREGTISTDTQYF	TGTGCCACCAGGGAGGGGACAATTAGCACAGATACGCAGTATTTT
TRBV9	.	TRBJ2-2	.	CASSVVPNTGELFF	TGTGCCAGCAGCGTAGTACCGAACACCGGGGAGCTGTTTTTT
TRBV11-2	many	TRBJ2-7	.	CASSPRRAYEQYF	TGTGCCAGCAGCCCGAGGCGTGCCTACGAGCAGTACTTC
TRBV14	.	TRBJ1-2	.	CVSSPQDRGGYTF	TGTGTCAGCAGCCCCCAAGACAGAGGCGGCTACACCTTC
TRBV4-2	.	TRBJ2-4	.	CASSLLEGGENIQYF	TGTGCCAGCAGCCTGTTGGAGGGGGGGGAAAACATTCAGTACTTC
TRBV12-3/TRBV12-4	many	TRBJ1-6	.	CASSQLSKGSPLHF	TGTGCCAGCAGTCAGCTCTCCAAAGGATCACCCCTCCACTTT
TRBV19	many	TRBJ2-3	.	CASSISTGFAADTQYF	TGTGCCAGTAGTATCTCGACAGGATTCGCAGCAGATACGCAGTATTTT
TRBV5-1	many	TRBJ2-1	.	CASSSYPQQGNEQFF	TGCGCCAGCAGCTCTTACCCACAACAGGGCAATGAGCAGTTCTTC
TRBV2	many	TRBJ2-1	.	CASSETGSYNEQFF	TGTGCCAGCAGTGAAACCGGCTCCTACAATGAGCAGTTCTTC
TRBV20-1	.	TRBJ2-5	.	CSASGLSAIQETQYF	TGCAGTGCTAGTGGGCTGTCGGCTATCCAAGAGACCCAGTACTTC
TRBV24-1	many	TRBJ2-7	.	CATSASGLGYEQYF	TGTGCCACCAGTGCCTCCGGATTGGGCTACGAGCAGTACTTC
TRBV11-2	many	TRBJ1-5	.	CASSTGLEQPQHF	TGTGCCAGCAGCACAGGACTGGAACAGCCCCAGCATTTT
TRBV12-3/TRBV12-4	many	TRBJ2-2	.	CASTPRVVGTGELFF	TGTGCCAGCACCCCCCGTGTCGTCGGCACCGGGGAGCTGTTTTTT
TRBV2	many	TRBJ2-3	.	CASSDGSVRQYF	TGTGCCAGCAGTGATGGGTCCGTCAGGCAGTATTTT
TRBV6-5	many	TRBJ2-3	TRBD2	CASSYKEPGGTDTQYF	TGTGCCAGCAGTTACAAAGAACCGGGAGGGACAGATACGCAGTATTTT
TRBV6-1	many	TRBJ2-2	.	CASRRTHNTGELFF	TGTGCCAGCAGGCGGACTCATAACACCGGGGAGCTGTTTTTT
TRBV20-1	.	TRBJ2-5	.	CSARGIFDIKETQYF	TGCAGTGCTAGAGGGATATTTGACATCAAAGAGACCCAGTACTTC
TRBV5-1	.	TRBJ2-7	.	CASSLGTPQGEQYF	TGCGCCAGCAGCTTGGGGACACCTCAGGGGGAGCAGTACTTC
TRBV20-1	many	TRBJ2-1	.	CSASIPRGRNEQFF	TGCAGTGCTAGTATTCCCAGGGGCAGGAATGAGCAGTTCTTC
TRBV6-1	many	TRBJ1-1	.	CASSPERPVSEAFF	TGTGCCAGCAGCCCCGAAAGGCCTGTCTCTGAAGCTTTCTTT
TRBV6-5	many	TRBJ2-5	TRBD2	CASSYVNHRLAIETQYF	TGTGCCAGCAGTTACGTGAACCACAGACTAGCTATTGAGACCCAGTACTTC
TRBV6-1	many	TRBJ2-3	.	CASSYSASTDTQYF	TGTGCCAGCAGTTATAGCGCCAGCACAGATACGCAGTATTTT
TRBV11-2	many	TRBJ1-3	.	CASSPQQVGQGGNTIYF	TGTGCCAGCAGCCCCCAGCAGGTGGGGCAGGGTGGAAACACCATATATTTT
TRBV20-1	.	TRBJ1-2	TRBD1	CSAVTGGSNGYTF	TGCAGTGCCGTAACAGGGGGCTCTAATGGCTACACCTTC
TRBV5-6	.	TRBJ2-1	.	CASSLAGAPFNEQFF	TGTGCCAGCAGCTTGGCTGGGGCGCCGTTCAATGAGCAGTTCTTC
TRBV7-9	few	TRBJ1-4	.	CASSLGGQSEKLFF	TGTGCCAGCAGCTTGGGGGGGCAGAGTGAAAAACTGTTTTTT
TRBV24-1	many	TRBJ1-2	.	CATNHGQGSSGYTF	TGTGCCACCAACCACGGGCAGGGTTCTTCTGGCTACACCTTC
TRBV11-2	many	TRBJ2-3	.	CASSRYSLDTQYF	TGTGCCAGCAGCAGGTATTCGCTAGATACGCAGTATTTT
TRBV25-1	.	TRBJ1-1	TRBD1	CASTDRGRTEAFF	TGTGCCAGCACCGACAGGGGGAGAACAGAAGCTTTCTTT
TRBV5-6	.	TRBJ1-2	.	CASSSLGLGNYGYTF	TGTGCCAGCAGCTCGCTGGGGTTAGGAAACTATGGCTACACCTTC
TRBV12-3/TRBV12-4	many	TRBJ2-1	.	CASSLGRGFYNEQFF	TGTGCCAGCAGTTTGGGGAGGGGGTTCTACAATGAGCAGTTCTTC
TRBV2	many	TRBJ2-2	.	CASSRLSGDSLQAGELFF	TGTGCCAGCAGTCGATTATCTGGGGACTCTTTACAGGCCGGGGAGCTGTTTTTT
TRBV12-3/TRBV12-4	many	TRBJ2-1	.	CASSLAGFEQFF	TGTGCCAGCAGTTTAGCAGGGTTTGAGCAGTTCTTC
TRBV20-1	many	TRBJ2-7	TRBD1	CSARPTRPDRENYEQYF	TGCAGTGCTAGACCCACCCGGCCGGACAGGGAGAACTACGAGCAGTACTTC
TRBV7-8	.	TRBJ2-1	TRBD1	CASSFPRGSPSHNGQFF	TGTGCCAGCAGCTTCCCCAGGGGGTCCCCCTCCCACAATGGGCAGTTCTTC
TRBV6-1	many	TRBJ2-7	.	CASSESRLGGPYEQYF	TGTGCCAGCAGTGAATCCCGGTTGGGGGGACCCTACGAGCAGTACTTC
TRBV20-1	many	TRBJ2-5	TRBD2	CSAPLAGGQETQYF	TGCAGTGCGCCCTTAGCGGGGGGCCAAGAGACCCAGTACTTC
TRBV20-1	.	TRBJ2-7	TRBD1	CSASLDRAAYEQYF	TGCAGTGCCAGCCTGGACAGGGCGGCCTACGAGCAGTACTTC
TRBV27	many	TRBJ2-7	TRBD1	CASSLTFRRGTSYEQYF	TGTGCCAGCAGTTTAACCTTCCGCAGGGGGACCTCCTACGAGCAGTACTTC
TRBV7-9	few	TRBJ2-1	.	CASSLVGGEYNEQFF	TGTGCCAGCAGCTTAGTAGGGGGAGAGTACAATGAGCAGTTCTTC
TRBV9	few	TRBJ1-4	TRBD1	CASSVTGTGDEKLFF	TGTGCCAGCAGCGTTACCGGGACAGGGGATGAAAAACTGTTTTTT
TRBV13	.	TRBJ2-5	.	CASSPRVGRETQYF	TGTGCCAGCAGCCCGCGGGTGGGGCGAGAGACCCAGTACTTC
TRBV20-1	many	TRBJ2-5	.	CSSLEKRETQYF	TGCAGTTCGTTAGAAAAACGGGAGACCCAGTACTTC
TRBV12-3/TRBV12-4	once	TRBJ1-2	.	CASSQQGIQYGYTF	TGTGCCAGCAGTCAACAGGGAATTCAGTATGGCTACACCTTC
TRBV9	.	TRBJ2-3	TRBD2	CASSVDGGGLRTQYF	TGTGCCAGCAGCGTAGACGGGGGGGGTCTTCGTACGCAGTATTTT
TRBV28	many	TRBJ2-7	.	CASSLSGEQYF	TGTGCCAGCAGTCTGAGCGGGGAGCAGTACTTC
TRBV10-3	.	TRBJ2-1	TRBD2	CAISEGQSPTGGEQFF	TGTGCCATCAGTGAAGGTCAATCCCCAACGGGAGGTGAGCAGTTCTTC
TRBV11-3	many	TRBJ2-1	.	CASSPGLIGMPEQFF	TGTGCCAGCAGCCCAGGCTTGATTGGCATGCCTGAGCAGTTCTTC
TRBV30	many	TRBJ2-1	.	CAWSFTLTDEQFF	TGTGCCTGGAGCTTTACTCTTACCGATGAGCAGTTCTTC
TRBV19	few	TRBJ1-5	TRBD1	CASKDRFNQPQHF	TGTGCCAGTAAGGACAGGTTCAATCAGCCCCAGCATTTT
TRBV12-3/TRBV12-4	many	TRBJ2-3	.	CASSPFSDTQYF	TGTGCCAGCAGTCCCTTCTCAGATACGCAGTATTTT
TRBV25-1	many	TRBJ2-7	.	CASSVVGNYEQYF	TGTGCCAGCAGTGTGGTGGGTAATTACGAGCAGTACTTC
TRBV6-1	many	TRBJ1-2	.	CASSEALGGPGYTF	TGTGCCAGCAGTGAAGCGCTTGGGGGGCCGGGCTACACCTTC
TRBV10-3	many	TRBJ1-1	.	CAISQSPGMATEAFF	TGTGCCATCAGTCAATCCCCTGGCATGGCCACTGAAGCTTTCTTT
TRBV12-3/TRBV12-4	many	TRBJ2-1	.	CASSQKTGRSYNEQFF	TGTGCCAGCAGTCAGAAAACAGGGCGATCCTACAATGAGCAGTTCTTC